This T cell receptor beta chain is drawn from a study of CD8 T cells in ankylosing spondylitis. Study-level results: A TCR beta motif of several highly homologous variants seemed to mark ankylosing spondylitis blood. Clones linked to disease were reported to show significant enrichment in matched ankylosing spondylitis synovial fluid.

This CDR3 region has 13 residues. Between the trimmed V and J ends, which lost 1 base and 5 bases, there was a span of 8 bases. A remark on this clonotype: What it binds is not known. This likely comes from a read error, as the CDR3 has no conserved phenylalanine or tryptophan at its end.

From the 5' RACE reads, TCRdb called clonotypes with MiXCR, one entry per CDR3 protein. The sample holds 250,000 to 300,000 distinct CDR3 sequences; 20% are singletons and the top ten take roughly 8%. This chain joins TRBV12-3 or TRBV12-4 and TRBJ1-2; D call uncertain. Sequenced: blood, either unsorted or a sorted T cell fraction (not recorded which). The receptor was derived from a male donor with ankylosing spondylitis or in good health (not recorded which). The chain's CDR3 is CASSLDLGYGYTY. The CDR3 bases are TGTGCCAGCAGTTTAGACCTTGGGTATGGCTACACCTAC.